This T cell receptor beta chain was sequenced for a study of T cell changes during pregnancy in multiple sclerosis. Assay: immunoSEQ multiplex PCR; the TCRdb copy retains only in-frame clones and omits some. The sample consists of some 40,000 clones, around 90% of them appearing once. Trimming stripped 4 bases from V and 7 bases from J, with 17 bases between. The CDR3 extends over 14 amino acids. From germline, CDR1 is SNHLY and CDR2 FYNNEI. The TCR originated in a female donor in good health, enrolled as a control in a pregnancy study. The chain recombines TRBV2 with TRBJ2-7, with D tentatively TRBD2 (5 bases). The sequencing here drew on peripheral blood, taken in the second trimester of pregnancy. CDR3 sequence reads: CASSGGISRGEQYF. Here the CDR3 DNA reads TGTGCCAGCAGTGGGGGAATTTCACGCGGGGAGCAGTACTTC.